This passage covers 6 T cell receptor beta chains from one sample sequenced in a study of hypomethylating agent response in myelodysplastic syndrome. Sequenced by immunoSEQ multiplex PCR; TCRdb stores in-frame clones only, minus some. The data contain roughly 4,000 clones, around 87% of them singletons. Sequences were derived from bone marrow, sampled before or after starting hypomethylating agent treatment for myelodysplastic syndrome (not recorded which). Source of these receptors: a human donor with myelodysplastic syndrome.

V and J are TRBV10-3 and TRBJ2-7, with TRBD1 matching 9 bases. The CDR3 runs 14 residues. J gave up 4 bases and V 0 bases, and 1 base lay outside the gene matches. The germline V gene encodes CDR1 ENHRY and CDR2 SYGVKD. CDR3 nucleotide sequence: TGTGCCATCAGTGAGTCGACAGGGGGTTACGAGCAGTACTTC. As protein: CAISESTGGYEQYF.

The V gene is TRBV11-3, the J gene TRBJ2-7; 13 nucleotides line up with TRBD2. The CDR3 runs 17 residues. Germline V gene data show CDR1 as SGHNT and CDR2 as YENEEA. Unmatched junction bases numbered 9, after V lost 2 bases and J lost 5 bases. This chain's CDR3 is CASSLSGLAGSVDEQYF. DNA of the CDR3: TGTGCCAGCAGCTTATCGGGACTAGCGGGGTCGGTGGACGAGCAGTACTTC.

This chain uses TRBV5-1 with TRBJ2-3, with 11 bases matching TRBD2. From germline, CDR1 is SGHRS and CDR2 YFSETQ. The CDR3 runs 16 residues. V was clipped by 1 base and J by 3 bases; unmatched bases: 4. The CDR3 is CASSLIIAGGTDTQYF. The CDR3 DNA follows: TGCGCCAGCAGCTTGATAATAGCGGGAGGGACAGATACGCAGTATTTT.

For the CDR3, the DNA is TGTGCCAGCAGCCAACAGGGCCCCCCTCAAAAACTGTTTTTT. Translating it yields CASSQQGPPQKLFF. The chain has TRBV14 and TRBJ1-4, with D maybe TRBD1 (5 bases). The V gene lost 2 bases and the J gene lost 9 bases, with 13 bases spanning the gap. This CDR3 has 14 amino acids. Germline lookup yields CDR1 SGHDN and CDR2 FVKESK.

This rearrangement joins TRBV5-6 to TRBJ2-3, with D possibly being TRBD1 (6 bases). From germline, CDR1 is SGHDT and CDR2 YYEEEE. This CDR3 spans 13 amino acids. V gave up 3 bases and J gave up 3 bases, with 8 bases separating them. This chain's CDR3 is CASSSGQTDTQYF. CDR3 nucleotide sequence: TGTGCCAGCAGCTCGGGACAAACAGATACGCAGTATTTT.

This chain connects TRBV27 to TRBJ1-2, with a tentative D call TRBD1 (5 bases). This CDR3 contains 13 residues. V lost 6 bases, J lost 8 bases, and 16 bases lay in between. Germline V lookup: CDR1 MNHEY, CDR2 SMNVEV (reference sequence). This CDR3 is CASSADSHRGYTF. For the CDR3, the DNA is TGTGCCAGCAGCGCCGACAGCCACAGGGGCTACACCTTC.